This T cell receptor beta chain was profiled in a study of T cells after posttransplantation cyclophosphamide (dated by TCRdb to the mid-2010s). For the study in its entirety: T cell repertoire reconstitution was tracked by TRB sequencing after myeloablative bone marrow transplantation in which posttransplantation cyclophosphamide was used as GVHD prophylaxis. Antigen receptor sequencing was done on samples from 35 to 40 PTCy-treated patients and from about 17 related bone marrow donors of those patients. TRB sequencing was performed on blood from all 35 or so PTCy patients with 1-year posttransplant specimens. In 3 patients, up to roughly 3 additional blood samples taken between 2 and 5.2 years after transplant also underwent TRB sequencing, as did pretransplant blood from a handful of patients. Because TRA and TRB clonality were tightly correlated in 8 or 9 samples, subsequent TCR analyses were focused on TRB only. Public TRB sequences were checked against a database of over 3,600 sequences associated with responses to pathogens, tumor antigens, self-antigens and alloantigens. What the research found in general, with its limitations: Across approximately 41 patients, TRB clonality was highly associated with recipient CMV seropositivity and CMV reactivation, and PTCy diversity was similar to diversity in CNI/methotrexate controls. The TRB repertoires of T cells infiltrating skin or GI tract showed only limited overlap with the TRB repertoires of T cells in blood. Donor-recipient similarity was low at 1-2 months but increased during the first year, and donor CD8+ memory clones often dominated later blood repertoires.

The control cohort was around twelve patients given myeloablative marrow transplants with methotrexate plus a calcineurin inhibitor, sampled 1 year after transplant. Mononuclear cells from peripheral blood and bone marrow were separated by Ficoll-Hypaque density centrifugation and then cryopreserved. Genomic DNA was the input for TRB sequencing, which was run either with the immunoSEQ assay at survey resolution or with the hsTCRB kit. As for the authors' bioinformatics: The immunoSEQ software handled the initial read processing, while the LymphoSeq R package was used for the repertoire analyses. Clonality was computed as 1 minus normalized Shannon entropy, and a Gini coefficient was also calculated for each TRB dataset. Phenotypes of unsorted samples were inferred by mapping TRB sequences from sorted subsets of the recipient or donor onto unsorted samples of the same recipient. In TCRdb, the immuneACCESS table is reduced to in-frame sequences with V and J assigned. These tables do not hold every clone; where another copy was compared, an unresolved V gene accounts for under half, and the others remain unexplained. The DNA was the basis for D and trimming; V, J and clone size are from that table. The sample includes under 15,000 clones, with about 86% observed a single time. Jointly, the top ten make up around 3.8% of the sample.

The germline V gene provides CDR1 SQVTM and CDR2 ANQGSEA. The CDR3 contains 12 residues, cysteine and phenylalanine counted. The CDR3 DNA has 36 bases and is translated from base 1. Cut back by 7 bases and 0 bases, the V and J ends lie 7 bases apart. Notes on this clone: Its cognate antigen has yet to be identified. The record has no base qualities; no much larger clone is one base away.

The starting material was PBMCs, obtained 350 to 400 days after allogeneic stem cell transplant with calcineurin inhibitor and methotrexate. The chain is made from TRBV29-1 and TRBJ1-3; no D gene can be assigned with confidence. The sequence was collected from a young adult male patient who received an allogeneic stem cell transplant from an unrelated donor, was CMV-positive, and had acute GVHD only. After a transplant, the graft donor may have provided part of the T cells. The nucleotide sequence reads TGCAGCGCTCGGGTCTCTGGAAACACCATATATTTT. Its coded protein is CSARVSGNTIYF. Here the CDR3 is joined to the reference TRBV29-1 and TRBJ1-3 genes, and the full variable domain is: SAVISQKPSRDICQRGTSLTIQCQVDSQVTMMFWYRQQPGQSLTLIATANQGSEATYESGFVIDKFPISRPNLTFSTLTVSNMSPEDSSIYLCSARVSGNTIYFGEGSWLTVV.